Presented here are 30 T cell receptor beta chains from one specimen sequenced in a study of cytomegalovirus exposure and HLA in healthy donors. PCR employed 60 Vbeta and 13 Jbeta primers. TCRdb's table, derived via immunoSEQ multiplex PCR, lists solely in-frame clones and lacks some. The table shows over 150,000 clones, with over 70% occurring only once. What was sequenced was PBMCs. The source is a man aged 18-30 years in good health and CMV-seropositive.

This chain uses TRBV30 with TRBJ1-2, with D unclear. Trimming took off 2 bases at V and 6 bases at J, with 10 bases between the two ends. The CDR3 length is 12 residues. Germline CDR1 reads GTSNPN; CDR2 reads SVGIG (reference sequence). The CDR3 here is CAWSQTDDGYTF. For the CDR3, the DNA is TGTGCCTGGAGTCAAACAGATGATGGCTACACCTTC. Filled out from reference TRBV30 and TRBJ1-2, the complete variable domain reads SQTIHQWPATLVQPVGSPLSLECTVEGTSNPNLYWYRQAAGRGLQLLFYSVGIGQISSEVPQNLSASRPQDRQFILSSKKLLLSDSGFYLCAWSQTDDGYTFGSGTRLTVV.

In its sample, this clone was seen a few times. The germline gene is not matched at one end of the junction; a read error may be the cause. CDR3 loop: CASSQHTGVF. As DNA, the CDR3 is TGTGCCAGCAGCCAACACACAGGGGTCTTC. The chain employs TRBV7-9 and TRBJ2-1; 7 bases fit TRBD1. The CDR3 extends over 10 amino acids. Per germline, CDR1 SEHNR and CDR2 FQNEAQ (reference sequence).

The chain is built from TRBV10-3 and TRBJ1-6, with TRBD1 matching over 9 bases. This CDR3 has 16 residues. Germline CDR1 and CDR2: ENHRY and SYGVKD. Losses at the gene ends were 0 bases for V and 6 bases for J; bases not matched to a gene: 3. This CDR3 is CAISESRTGANSPLHF. The CDR3 DNA reads TGTGCCATCAGTGAGTCTAGGACAGGGGCTAATTCACCCCTCCACTTT.

The DNA for the CDR3 is TGTGCCAGCAGTGTGGCTGCAGGGGGCGTCGGTAACTATGGCTACACCTTC. Translating gives CASSVAAGGVGNYGYTF. V is TRBV6-1 and J is TRBJ1-2, with TRBD1 identical over 8 bases. The CDR3 contains 17 residues. The V segment lost 4 bases and the J segment 1 base; nucleotides outside the gene matches: 11. The germline CDR1 and CDR2 sequences are MNHNS and SASEGT.

This chain joins TRBV6-5 and TRBJ1-6; D unclear. This CDR3 contains 16 residues. V was pared by 0 bases and J by 11 bases, with 17 bases between. Looked up from germline, CDR1 is MNHEY and CDR2 is SVGAGI. CDR3 sequence: CASSYSMMVTGAPLHF. As DNA, the CDR3 is TGTGCCAGCAGTTACTCGATGATGGTAACGGGAGCACCCCTCCACTTT.

The J gene is TRBJ2-1, the V gene TRBV19, with a tentative D call TRBD1 (6 bases). This CDR3 contains 15 residues. CDR1 is LNHDA and CDR2 is SQIVND in the germline V gene (reference sequence). V gave up 5 bases and J gave up 12 bases, with 23 bases separating them. The CDR3 loop reads CASSVTGNSLGVQFF. CDR3 DNA: TGTGCCAGTAGTGTAACAGGGAACAGCCTGGGGGTGCAGTTCTTC.

The chain couples TRBV5-6 to TRBJ1-5, with 8 bases that match TRBD1. The CDR3 totals 15 residues. In germline, CDR1 is SGHDT, CDR2 YYEEEE. V dropped 0 bases and J dropped 5; count of bases not matched to a gene: 4. The CDR3 nucleotides read TGTGCCAGCAGCTTGGGGACAGGGACCCATCAGCCCCAGCATTTT. This encodes CASSLGTGTHQPQHF.

The chain links TRBV5-4 to TRBJ2-7, with 11 bases fitting TRBD2. CDR1 and CDR2 from the germline V gene are SGHNT and YYREEE (reference sequence). The CDR3 has 14 amino acids. Unmatched junction bases numbered 2, after V lost 3 bases and J lost 3 bases. The DNA of the CDR3 is TGTGCCAGCAGCTCGGGACTAGCGGACTACGAGCAGTACTTC. This codes for CASSSGLADYEQYF.

The CDR3 region has the DNA TGTGCCAGCAGCGAGCGCTCAGCTACCACAGATACGCAGTATTTT. Encoded protein: CASSERSATTDTQYF. This sequence joins TRBV14 and TRBJ2-3; D is unresolved. V was shortened by 5 bases and J by 2 bases, with 14 bases between the two germline ends. Germline CDR1 and CDR2: SGHDN and FVKESK. The CDR3 is 15 residues long.

This clone was found once. The chain combines TRBV18 with TRBJ2-2, with D unclear. In germline, CDR1 is KGHSH, CDR2 LQKENI. The V end was cut by 2 bases, the J end by 0 bases, with 7 bases between. CDR3 length: 15 amino acids. CDR3 region: CASSPTNSNTGELFF. The CDR3 DNA is TGTGCCAGCTCACCAACTAACTCGAACACCGGGGAGCTGTTTTTT.

The J gene is TRBJ2-7, the V gene TRBV4-3; D is unclear. Germline CDR1 reads LGHNA; CDR2 reads YSLEER. The length of the CDR3 is 15 residues. With 4 bases removed from V and 0 bases from J, the gap between germline ends came to 13 bases. CDR3 region: CASSLEFDSSYEQYF. CDR3 bases: TGCGCCAGCAGCCTAGAGTTCGATAGCTCCTACGAGCAGTACTTC.

The chain has TRBV10-1 and TRBJ1-3, with D tentatively TRBD1 (5 bases). The CDR3 extends over 13 amino acids. V shed 3 bases and J shed 2 bases, with 5 bases lying between them. Germline-derived CDR1 and CDR2 are WNHNN and SYGVQD (reference sequence). CDR3 region: CASSEQAGNTIYF. CDR3 in DNA: TGCGCCAGCAGTGAACAGGCTGGAAACACCATATATTTT.

CDR3 in DNA: TGTGCCAGCAGTGCACAGGGAGGGACTGAAGCTTTCTTT. It is translated as CASSAQGGTEAFF. The chain links TRBV25-1 to TRBJ1-1, with a possible D match to TRBD1 (6 bases). V gave up 4 bases and J gave up 5 bases, with 11 bases separating them. Germline-derived CDR1 and CDR2 are MGHDK and SYGVNS. The CDR3 totals 13 residues.

This sequence joins TRBV5-1 and TRBJ1-1; D unclear. CDR3 length: 14 amino acids. Per the germline V gene, CDR1 is SGHRS and CDR2 is YFSETQ. V shed 4 bases and J shed 5 bases, with 15 bases lying between them. This CDR3 reads CASSQTGSGTEAFF. The CDR3 bases are TGCGCCAGCAGCCAGACCGGGAGCGGAACTGAAGCTTTCTTT. Full variable domain (rest looked up from reference TRBV5-1 and TRBJ1-1): KAGVTQTPRYLIKTRGQQVTLSCSPISGHRSVSWYQQTPGQGLQFLFEYFSETQRNKGNFPGRFSGRQFSNSRSEMNVSTLELGDSALYLCASSQTGSGTEAFFGQGTRLTVV.

V and J are TRBV9 and TRBJ2-2; the D is unclear. This CDR3 is built from 16 residues. V gave up 4 bases and J gave up 4 bases, with 17 bases separating them. Germline CDR1 reads SGDLS; CDR2 reads YYNGEE. The CDR3 is CASSPVRSFSTGELFF. In nucleotides, the CDR3 is TGTGCCAGCAGCCCGGTGCGCTCGTTTTCCACCGGGGAGCTGTTTTTT.

The chain combines TRBV6-5 with TRBJ2-1, with a weak D call TRBD2 (5 bases). With 2 bases removed from V and 2 bases from J, the gap between germline ends came to 10 bases. The CDR3 is 15 residues long. CDR1 and CDR2 (germline): MNHEY, SVGAGI. Here the CDR3 DNA reads TGTGCCAGCAGTTACCCGGGGAGCCCCTACAATGAGCAGTTCTTC. It specifies CASSYPGSPYNEQFF.

The chain links TRBV15 to TRBJ1-6; 10 nucleotides match TRBD1. The CDR3 covers 14 residues. Germline CDR1 and CDR2: LNHNV and YYDKDF (reference sequence). The junction had 4 bases not matched to a gene; V was cut back by 7 bases and J by 7 bases. CDR3 nucleotides: TGTGCCACCAACAGGGACAGGGGAAATTCACCCCTCCACTTT. Protein: CATNRDRGNSPLHF.

The chain uses TRBV5-1 and TRBJ2-7, with TRBD1 matching over 9 bases. J gave up 3 bases and V 0 bases, and 7 bases lay outside the gene matches. The germline V gene has CDR1 SGHRS and CDR2 YFSETQ. This CDR3 spans 16 amino acids. CDR3 sequence reads: CASSLGHRGLSYEQYF. The CDR3 bases are TGCGCCAGCAGCTTGGGACACAGGGGGCTTAGCTACGAGCAGTACTTC.

The chain combines TRBV4-2 with TRBJ2-1; 9 nucleotides agree with TRBD2. Trimming removed 3 bases from V and 1 base from J; junction bases left unmatched: 7. CDR3 length: 17 residues. CDR1 LGHNA and CDR2 YNFKEQ come from the germline V gene. DNA of the CDR3: TGTGCCAGCAGCCATATACTAGCGGGTCAATCCTACAATGAGCAGTTCTTC. This encodes CASSHILAGQSYNEQFF.

The genes are TRBV30 and TRBJ1-6; the D gene is possibly TRBD1 (6 bases). Germline-derived CDR1 and CDR2 are GTSNPN and SVGIG (reference sequence). This CDR3 has 14 residues. The V and J ends lost 3 bases and 9 bases respectively, with 15 bases between them. CDR3 loop: CAWRSTGRSSPLHF. CDR3 sequence (DNA): TGTGCCTGGAGGAGCACAGGGCGTAGTTCACCCCTCCACTTT.

In its sample, this clone was seen once. The V gene is TRBV5-4, the J gene TRBJ2-3, with TRBD2 matching 13 bases. From germline, CDR1 is SGHNT and CDR2 YYREEE (reference sequence). This CDR3 comprises 15 residues. The V gene end was trimmed by 8 bases and the J gene end by 0 bases; junction bases not matched to a gene: 3. The CDR3 DNA reads as TGTGCCAGAAAGACTAGCGGGGGGAGCACAGATACGCAGTATTTT. Translating it yields CARKTSGGSTDTQYF.

The chain uses TRBV5-4 and TRBJ2-3, with 8 bases fitting TRBD2. Germline CDR1 is SGHNT and CDR2 is YYREEE (reference sequence). The trim removed 0 bases at V and 1 base at J, leaving 7 bases unmatched. This CDR3 has 17 residues. CDR3 sequence (DNA): TGTGCCAGCAGCTTGGACCTTGCAGCGGGAGGCACAGATACGCAGTATTTT. Translating it yields CASSLDLAAGGTDTQYF.

This clone has only one observation. Other DNA sequences in this specimen translate into the identical CDR3. V gene TRBV9 combines with J gene TRBJ2-2; D is ambiguous. The V gene's germline CDR1 is SGDLS and CDR2 YYNGEE. V gave up 0 bases and J gave up 7 bases, with 4 bases separating them. The CDR3 sequence is 12 residues long. This CDR3 reads CASSVVSGELFF. Here the CDR3 DNA reads TGTGCCAGCAGCGTAGTTAGCGGGGAGCTGTTTTTT.

This clone was counted only a few times. J is TRBJ2-7 and V is TRBV9; TRBD1 aligns across 10 bases. The CDR3 is 13 residues long. The V gene end was trimmed by 4 bases and the J gene end by 6 bases; junction bases not matched to a gene: 4. CDR1 SGDLS and CDR2 YYNGEE come from the germline V gene. The CDR3 DNA is TGTGCCAGCAGCACCTGGACAGGGGGCGAGCAGTACTTC. Translating gives CASSTWTGGEQYF. Complete variable domain (other parts from reference TRBV9 and TRBJ2-7): DSGVTQTPKHLITATGQRVTLRCSPRSGDLSVYWYQQSLDQGLQFLIQYYNGEERAKGNILERFSAQQFPDLHSELNLSSLELGDSALYFCASSTWTGGEQYFGPGTRLTVT.

Written as DNA, the CDR3 is TGCGCCAGCAGCCTCACGGACCGGGAGACTGAAGCTTTCTTT. Protein product: CASSLTDRETEAFF. This sequence joins TRBV4-1 and TRBJ1-1; D ambiguous. Trimming left V 4 bases short and J 5 bases short, with 14 bases between. Germline CDR1 and CDR2: MGHRA and YSYEKL. This CDR3 contains 14 residues.

The chain couples TRBV28 to TRBJ2-7; D might be TRBD1 (6 bases). This CDR3 contains 15 residues. CDR1 and CDR2 from the germline V gene are MDHEN and SYDVKM. Trimming left V 3 bases short and J 1 base short, with 13 bases between. This CDR3 reads CASSLKGHMSYEQYF. The CDR3 DNA is TGTGCCAGCAGTTTGAAGGGACACATGTCCTACGAGCAGTACTTC.

In its sample, this clone was seen a few times. In the same sample, other DNA sequences code for this CDR3. The rearrangement links TRBV18 to TRBJ2-7, with a weak D call TRBD1 (6 bases). Germline-derived CDR1 and CDR2 are KGHSH and LQKENI. V gave up 2 bases and J gave up 3 bases, with 11 bases separating them. The CDR3 totals 14 residues. Here the CDR3 reads CASSPTTGSYEQYF. The DNA of the CDR3 is TGTGCCAGCTCACCAACAACAGGGAGCTACGAGCAGTACTTC.

This clone was observed a few times. Different DNA sequences within this sample yield the same CDR3. The genes are TRBV9 and TRBJ2-3; possible D gene TRBD2, 6 bases. The V end was cut by 0 bases, the J end by 0 bases, with 8 bases between. From germline, CDR1 is SGDLS and CDR2 YYNGEE. The CDR3 runs 15 residues. The CDR3 loop reads CASSVGGGSTDTQYF. DNA of the CDR3: TGTGCCAGCAGCGTAGGGGGAGGTAGCACAGATACGCAGTATTTT.

The V and J genes are TRBV7-9 and TRBJ1-4; no reliable D call. Between the trimmed V and J ends, which lost 2 bases and 8 bases, there was a span of 18 bases. Germline CDR1 and CDR2: SEHNR and FQNEAQ (reference sequence). The CDR3 is 16 residues long. CDR3 in DNA: TGTGCCAGCAGCTTATCCGAGGGTTTAGTGGCCGAAAAACTGTTTTTT. It translates to CASSLSEGLVAEKLFF.

The chain recombines TRBV7-3 with TRBJ2-3, with TRBD2 matching 11 bases. The length of the CDR3 is 15 residues. The ends lost 5 bases at V and 5 bases at J; junction bases unmatched: 6. CDR1 and CDR2 (germline): SGHTA, FQGTGA. The CDR3 DNA is TGTGCCAGCAGCCCGCATAGCGGGGGGGGAGATACGCAGTATTTT. Protein sequence: CASSPHSGGGDTQYF.